The next 3 T cell receptor beta chains were all read from a single sample in a study of cytomegalovirus exposure and HLA in healthy donors. The PCR contained 60 Vbeta and 13 Jbeta primers. Measured with immunoSEQ multiplex PCR; TCRdb has only the in-frame clones, and not every one. Of under 200,000 clones listed, 80% are singletons. The sequenced sample was PBMCs. All receptors derive from a woman between 45 and 60 years old in good health and CMV-seropositive.

The chain joins TRBV5-1 to TRBJ2-1; 8 nucleotides align to TRBD1. The V segment lost 7 bases and the J segment 5 bases; nucleotides outside the gene matches: 8. The CDR3 sequence is 14 residues long. CDR1 and CDR2 (germline): SGHRS, YFSETQ. The CDR3 is CASQDRGVDNEQFF. The CDR3, as DNA: TGCGCCAGCCAAGACAGGGGAGTAGACAATGAGCAGTTCTTC.

The chain couples TRBV19 to TRBJ2-7, with a weak D call TRBD1 (5 bases). The CDR3 is 14 amino acids. V was trimmed by 3 bases and J by 4 bases, leaving 13 bases between them. Germline V CDR1 and CDR2: LNHDA, SQIVND (reference sequence). The CDR3 DNA follows: TGTGCCAGTAGTATTATGGCAGGGCCTTACGAGCAGTACTTC. Amino acid sequence: CASSIMAGPYEQYF.

As regards this clone: A junction boundary mismatches the germline segment, possibly from a read error. The chain is built from TRBV4-3 and TRBJ2-7, with 7 positions matching TRBD1. Germline V lookup: CDR1 LGHNA, CDR2 YSLEER. This CDR3 has 12 residues. CDR3 amino acids: CASSQDRGPRHF. In DNA, the CDR3 is TGCGCCAGCAGCCAAGATAGGGGGCCGAGGCACTTC.